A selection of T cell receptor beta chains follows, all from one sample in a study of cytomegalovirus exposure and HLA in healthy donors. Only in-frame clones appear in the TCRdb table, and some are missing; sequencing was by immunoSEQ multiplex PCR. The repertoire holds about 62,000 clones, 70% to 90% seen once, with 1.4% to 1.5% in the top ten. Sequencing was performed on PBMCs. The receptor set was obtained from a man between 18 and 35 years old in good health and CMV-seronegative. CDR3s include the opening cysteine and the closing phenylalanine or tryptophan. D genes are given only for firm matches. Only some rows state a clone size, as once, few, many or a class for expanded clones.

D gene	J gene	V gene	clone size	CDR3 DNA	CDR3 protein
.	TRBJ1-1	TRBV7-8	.	TGTGCCAGCAGCTTAGAGGCGGATTACACTGAAGCTTTCTTT	CASSLEADYTEAFF
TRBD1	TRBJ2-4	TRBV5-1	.	TGCGCCAGCAGCCCGGGACAGGCCCTATTACTAGCCAAAAACATTCAGTACTTC	CASSPGQALLLAKNIQYF
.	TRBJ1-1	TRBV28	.	TGTGCCAGCAGTTGGGGGGGGACTGAAGCTTTCTTT	CASSWGGTEAFF
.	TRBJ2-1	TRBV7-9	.	TGTGCCAGCAGCTTGTTAGCGCAAGACAATGAGCAGTTCTTC	CASSLLAQDNEQFF
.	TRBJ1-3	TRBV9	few	TGTGCCAGCAGCGTACAGGGAAGCTCTGGAAACACCATATATTTT	CASSVQGSSGNTIYF
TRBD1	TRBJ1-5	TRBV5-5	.	TGTGCCAGCAGCTTTTTGTGGGGACAGAGCAATCAGCCCCAGCATTTT	CASSFLWGQSNQPQHF
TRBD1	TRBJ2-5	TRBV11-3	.	TGTGCCAGCAGCTTAGGGGTTCGGCGGACAGGCGGAGAAGAGACCCAGTACTTC	CASSLGVRRTGGEETQYF
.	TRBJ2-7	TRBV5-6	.	TGTGCCAGCAGCTCAATGTCCCGGTACGAGCAGTACTTC	CASSSMSRYEQYF
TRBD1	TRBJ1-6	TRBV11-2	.	TGTGCCAGCAGCGGCACAGGGGTAAATTCACCCCTCCACTTT	CASSGTGVNSPLHF
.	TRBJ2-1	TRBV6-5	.	TGTGCCAGCACCAGGGGAAATGAGCAGTTCTTC	CASTRGNEQFF
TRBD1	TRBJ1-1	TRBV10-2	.	TGCGCCAGCAGCCCGGGACAGGGGCTTCCAGCTTTCTTT	CASSPGQGLPAFF
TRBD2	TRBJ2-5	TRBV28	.	TGTGCCAGCAGATTGACAGCGGGGGGTTGGGAGACCCAGTACTTC	CASRLTAGGWETQYF
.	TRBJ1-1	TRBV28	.	TGTGCCAGCAGCCATAAGGGACATAACACTGAAGCTTTCTTT	CASSHKGHNTEAFF
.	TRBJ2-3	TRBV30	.	TGTGCCTGGAGTATACTTACTAGCACAGATACGCAGTATTTT	CAWSILTSTDTQYF
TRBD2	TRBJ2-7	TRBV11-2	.	TGTGCCAGCAGCACTAGCGGGGGGCCGTCCTACGAGCAGTACTTC	CASSTSGGPSYEQYF
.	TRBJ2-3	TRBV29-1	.	TGCAGCACGAGGAGAAGCACAGATACGCAGTATTTT	CSTRRSTDTQYF
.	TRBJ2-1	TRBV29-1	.	TGCAGCGTCTCGGAAGATCTGGGCATCAATGAGCAGTTCTTC	CSVSEDLGINEQFF
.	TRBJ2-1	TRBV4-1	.	TGCGCCAGCCAAAGGGAAGCGGTGTACAATGAGCAGTTCTTC	CASQREAVYNEQFF
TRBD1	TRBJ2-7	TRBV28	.	TGTGCCAGCAGTTTCGGACAGGGAGGCTACGAGCAGTACTTC	CASSFGQGGYEQYF
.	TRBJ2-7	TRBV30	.	TGTGCCTGGAGTTGGAGGGAGCTCTCCGAGCAGTACTTC	CAWSWRELSEQYF
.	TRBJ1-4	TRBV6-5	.	TGTGCCAGCAGTTCGTCAGCAACTAATGAAAAACTGTTTTTT	CASSSSATNEKLFF
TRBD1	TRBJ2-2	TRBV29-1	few	TGCAGCGTCCGGGGACAGGGCAACACCGGGGAGCTGTTTTTT	CSVRGQGNTGELFF
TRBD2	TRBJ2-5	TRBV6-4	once	TGTGCCAGCAGCCCGGGACTAGCGGGGGTAGAGACCCAGTACTTC	CASSPGLAGVETQYF
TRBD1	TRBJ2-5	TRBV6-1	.	TGTGCCACCAGACAGGGGGGAGAGACCCAGTACTTC	CATRQGGETQYF
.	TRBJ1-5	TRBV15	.	TGTGCCACCAGCAGAGATTACACAGAGCCCCAGCATTTT	CATSRDYTEPQHF
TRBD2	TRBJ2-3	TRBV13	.	TGTGCCAGCAGCTCAGGACTAGCTGCTGATACGCAGTATTTT	CASSSGLAADTQYF
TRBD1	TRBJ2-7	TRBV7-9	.	TGTGCCAGCAGCTTCGGGGGACAGGTGAACTACGAGCAGTACTTC	CASSFGGQVNYEQYF
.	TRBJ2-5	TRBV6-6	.	TGTGCCAGCAACCAGGGGGGCTCAGAGACCCAGTACTTC	CASNQGGSETQYF
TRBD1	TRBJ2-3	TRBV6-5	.	TGTGCCAGCAGTTACAAAGGACAGGGGTCAGATACGCAGTATTTT	CASSYKGQGSDTQYF
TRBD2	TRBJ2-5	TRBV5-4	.	TGTGCCAGCAGCTTGGGGCGGGATAGCGGGGGGGCGTGGGAGACCCAGTACTTC	CASSLGRDSGGAWETQYF
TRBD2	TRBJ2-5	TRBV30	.	TGTGCCTGGCAAGGGGAGGGAAGGGGAGAGACCCAGTACTTC	CAWQGEGRGETQYF
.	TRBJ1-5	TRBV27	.	TGTGCCAGCAGTTTATCAACAGGGTCCGCTCAGCCCCAGCATTTT	CASSLSTGSAQPQHF
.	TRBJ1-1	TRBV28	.	TGTGCCAGCAGGACTTACACTGAAGCTTTCTTT	CASRTYTEAFF
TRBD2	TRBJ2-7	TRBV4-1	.	TGCGCCAGCAGCCGCTCTGGGCTAGCGGCCTTTGAGCAGTACTTC	CASSRSGLAAFEQYF
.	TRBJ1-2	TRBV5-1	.	TGCGCCAGCAGCTTGACGGGGGGCTCAGGCTATGGCTACACCTTC	CASSLTGGSGYGYTF
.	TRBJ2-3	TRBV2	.	TGTGCCAGCAGTTTACGGGGTGGAGATACGCAGTATTTT	CASSLRGGDTQYF
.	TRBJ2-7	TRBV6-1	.	TGTGCCAGCAGTGAAGCGTCAGGCCCCTACGAGCAGTACTTC	CASSEASGPYEQYF
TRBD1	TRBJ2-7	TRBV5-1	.	TGCGCCAGCAGCTTGAGACAGGGTAACTACGAGCAGTACTTC	CASSLRQGNYEQYF
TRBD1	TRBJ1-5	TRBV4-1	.	TGCGCCAGCAGCCAAGAGACAGGGGTCAATCAGCCCCAGCATTTT	CASSQETGVNQPQHF
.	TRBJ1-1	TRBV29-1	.	TGCGCGGGAGGTAACACTGAAGCTTTCTTT	CAGGNTEAFF
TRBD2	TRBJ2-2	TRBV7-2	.	TGTGCCAGCAGCTTTTTAGCGGGGGGGCCCACCGGGGAGCTGTTTTTT	CASSFLAGGPTGELFF
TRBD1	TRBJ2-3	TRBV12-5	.	TGTGCTAGTGGTGCCTCGGGACAGGGTGGGACAGATACGCAGTATTTT	CASGASGQGGTDTQYF
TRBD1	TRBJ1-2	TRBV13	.	TGTGCCAGCAGCTTATCCCATGCAGGGGGCTCATATGGCTACACCTTC	CASSLSHAGGSYGYTF
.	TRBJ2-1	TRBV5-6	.	TGTGCCAAAGGACTCCTTGGGTACAATGAGCAGTTCTTC	CAKGLLGYNEQFF